Reported below is one TCR beta chain. These data are taken from a study of T cell responses to AZD1222 COVID-19 vaccine. Between the trimmed V and J ends, which lost 6 bases and 4 bases, there was a span of 13 bases. The CDR3 length is 14 residues. CDR1 is SNHLY and CDR2 is FYNNEI in the germline V gene. This table comes from immunoSEQ multiplex PCR, and its TCRdb copy is limited to in-frame clones, with some not included. The sample has about 160,000 clones; roughly 94% are singletons. The V and J genes are TRBV2 and TRBJ1-3, with D unclear. The clonotype originates from an adult who received the AZD1222 COVID-19 vaccine. Sequenced material: peripheral blood, taken 28 days after the second AZD1222 dose. The CDR3 DNA reads TGTGCCAGCAGGTCCCCCCAGGAAGGAAACACCATATATTTT. Protein: CASRSPQEGNTIYF.